The 30 T cell receptor beta chains listed next were all sequenced from one sample in a study of blood T cell repertoires in COVID-19. Sequencing used immunoSEQ multiplex PCR; TCRdb keeps in-frame clones, though not all of them. The table has around 59,000 clones, around 82% seen once. The sample consisted of peripheral blood. All receptors derive from a man in his sixties with acute or convalescent COVID-19.

V and J are TRBV7-6 and TRBJ2-7, with 7 bases lining up with TRBD1. Per the germline V gene, CDR1 is SGHVS and CDR2 is FNYEAQ. CDR3 length: 14 amino acids. V dropped 5 bases and J dropped 3; count of bases not matched to a gene: 7. The CDR3 reads CASSPSRDSYEQYF. The CDR3 DNA is TGTGCCAGCAGCCCTTCCAGGGACAGCTACGAGCAGTACTTC.

V gene TRBV6-1 combines with J gene TRBJ2-1, with 8 bases matching TRBD2. The CDR3 totals 17 residues. The V gene end was trimmed by 4 bases and the J gene end by 2 bases; junction bases not matched to a gene: 10. Germline loops: CDR1 MNHNS, CDR2 SASEGT. The CDR3 here is CASSGLGRGVTYNEQFF. In DNA, the CDR3 is TGTGCCAGCAGTGGTTTGGGGCGGGGGGTTACCTACAATGAGCAGTTCTTC.

This chain connects TRBV9 to TRBJ2-1, with 12 positions matching TRBD2. J was trimmed by 9 bases and V by 3 bases; bases with no gene match: 7. This CDR3 is built from 15 residues. Germline V gives CDR1 SGDLS, CDR2 YYNGEE. The CDR3 nucleotides read TGTGCCAGCAGCGCCTCTAGCGGGGGGGCCTTTGAGCAGTTCTTC. It translates to CASSASSGGAFEQFF. The entire variable domain, with the rest obtained from reference TRBV9 and TRBJ2-1, is as follows: DSGVTQTPKHLITATGQRVTLRCSPRSGDLSVYWYQQSLDQGLQFLIQYYNGEERAKGNILERFSAQQFPDLHSELNLSSLELGDSALYFCASSASSGGAFEQFFGPGTRLTVL.

Of note for this clone: The junction departs from germline at one end; a sequencing error may be responsible. V and J are TRBV6-1 and TRBJ1-5; D gene unclear. Looked up from germline, CDR1 is MNHNS and CDR2 is SASEGT. The CDR3 contains 14 residues. The CDR3 sequence is CASREGGWNQPQHF. As DNA, the CDR3 is TGTGCCAGCAGAGAAGGAGGGTGGAATCAGCCCCAGCATTTT.

The gene calls are TRBV3-1 (or the pseudogene TRBV3-2) and TRBJ2-7, with 14 positions matching TRBD2. The CDR3 totals 15 residues. CDR1 and CDR2 from the germline V gene are LGHDT and YNNKEL (reference sequence). V shed 1 base, J shed 11 bases, and the junction held 7 bases outside the gene matches. The CDR3 nucleotides read TGTGCCAGCAGCCAAGGGTTACCGGGACTAGCGGGGGAGTACTTC. The encoded protein is CASSQGLPGLAGEYF.

This chain uses TRBV7-8 with TRBJ1-5, with 10 bases matching TRBD1. Germline V gene data show CDR1 as SGHVS and CDR2 as FQNEAQ. There are 18 residues in the CDR3. Trimming cost V 4 bases and J 6 bases; bases outside gene matches: 15. In DNA form, the CDR3 reads TGTGCCAGCAGCTCCCCCCGGGACAGGGGCGAGGGTGGTCAGCCCCAGCATTTT. Translating gives CASSSPRDRGEGGQPQHF.

V is TRBV7-8 and J is TRBJ2-1, with 7 bases fitting TRBD1. In germline, CDR1 is SGHVS, CDR2 FQNEAQ. The CDR3 runs 14 residues. The trim removed 5 bases at V and 5 bases at J, leaving 6 bases unmatched. The chain's CDR3 is CASSPRDRDNEQFF. The CDR3 DNA is TGTGCCAGCAGCCCCCGGGACAGAGACAATGAGCAGTTCTTC.

The chain uses TRBV27 and TRBJ1-1; 7 bases align to TRBD1. J gave up 4 bases and V 6 bases, and 14 bases lay outside the gene matches. CDR1 is MNHEY and CDR2 is SMNVEV in the germline V gene (reference sequence). The CDR3 sequence is 16 residues long. CDR3 DNA: TGTGCCAGCAGGCCCTTCCGGGACAGCATACGCACTGAAGCTTTCTTT. It encodes CASRPFRDSIRTEAFF.

The chain carries TRBV6-5 and TRBJ1-1, with TRBD1 matching 7 bases. CDR3 length equals 12 residues. V lost 11 bases and J lost 1; bases outside the gene matches: 4. Germline CDR1 MNHEY, CDR2 SVGAGI. CDR3 sequence: CAGRQGNTEAFF. For the CDR3, the DNA is TGTGCCGGACGACAGGGGAACACTGAAGCTTTCTTT.

The chain joins TRBV11-3 to TRBJ2-1; TRBD2 agrees at 16 bases. The trim removed 5 bases at V and 9 bases at J, leaving 10 bases unmatched. Germline-derived CDR1 and CDR2 are SGHNT and YENEEA. This CDR3 comprises 17 residues. CDR3: CASSPRGTSGGAIEQFF. The CDR3 DNA follows: TGTGCCAGCAGCCCACGGGGGACTAGCGGGGGGGCCATTGAGCAGTTCTTC.

This clone turned up a few times. This chain joins TRBV19 and TRBJ2-2, with TRBD1 identical over 8 bases. V trimming: 8 bases; J trimming: 5 bases; junction bases outside the gene matches: 4. Germline CDR1 is LNHDA and CDR2 is SQIVND (reference sequence). This CDR3 is 13 amino acids long. The CDR3 loop reads CASQQGVTGELFF. The CDR3 DNA sequence: TGTGCCAGTCAACAGGGGGTAACCGGGGAGCTGTTTTTT.

The V gene is TRBV6-6, the J gene TRBJ1-4; the D is unclear. This CDR3 is built from 16 residues. The V end was cut by 9 bases, the J end by 0 bases, with 17 bases between. CDR1 is MNHNY and CDR2 is SVGAGI in the germline V gene (reference sequence). The CDR3 here is CASSGETGATNEKLFF. The CDR3 DNA is TGTGCCAGTTCCGGGGAAACTGGGGCAACTAATGAAAAACTGTTTTTT.

This clone was observed a single time. V is TRBV6-5 and J is TRBJ1-3; a possible D gene is TRBD1 (6 bases). The germline V gene has CDR1 MNHEY and CDR2 SVGAGI. V lost 2 bases and J 0 bases, leaving 11 bases between the germline ends. This CDR3 is 16 amino acids long. The CDR3 region has the DNA TGTGCCAGCAGTTACACCCCGGACAGCTCTGGAAACACCATATATTTT. Protein sequence: CASSYTPDSSGNTIYF.

The genes are TRBV12-3 or TRBV12-4 and TRBJ1-6; D is unclear. The CDR3 is 13 residues long. Between the trimmed V and J ends, which lost 2 bases and 12 bases, there was a span of 11 bases. CDR3 sequence reads: CASSLRQAGPLHF. CDR3 DNA: TGTGCCAGCAGTTTACGGCAGGCGGGACCCCTCCACTTT.

This clone was observed a few times. The V and J genes are TRBV6-6 and TRBJ1-5; TRBD1 aligns across 8 bases. V was pared by 5 bases and J by 1 base, with 13 bases of the junction left unmatched. Germline-derived CDR1 and CDR2 are MNHNY and SVGAGI (reference sequence). The CDR3 runs to 18 residues. Here the CDR3 DNA reads TGTGCCAGCAGTGGATCTGCTGGTGGACAGGGAAGCAATCAGCCCCAGCATTTT. Translated, it gives CASSGSAGGQGSNQPQHF.

The chain has TRBV28 and TRBJ1-2; weak D call: TRBD1 (6 bases). The germline V and J ends were trimmed by 7 bases and 0 bases, with 18 bases remaining between them. Germline V gene lookup returns CDR1 MDHEN and CDR2 SYDVKM. CDR3 length: 16 residues. The CDR3 DNA sequence: TGTGCCAGCACTTGGGGGCCTGGAAGGACTAACTATGGCTACACCTTC. This codes for CASTWGPGRTNYGYTF.

The rearrangement links TRBV14 to TRBJ1-6; tentative D call: TRBD1 (5 bases). CDR3 size: 15 residues. Trimming removed 4 bases from V and 1 base from J, with 8 bases in between. Germline lookup yields CDR1 SGHDN and CDR2 FVKESK. CDR3 amino acids: CASSRSGSYNSPLHF. CDR3 in DNA: TGTGCCAGCAGCCGATCAGGGTCCTATAATTCACCCCTCCACTTT.

This clone was picked up one time. The rearrangement joins TRBV2 to TRBJ1-1, with 8 bases identical to TRBD1. Germline V CDR1 and CDR2: SNHLY, FYNNEI. The CDR3 loop spans 17 amino acids. V lost 2 bases to trimming and J lost 3 bases; unmatched junction nucleotides: 11. In DNA form, the CDR3 reads TGTGCCAGCAGTGAATCAATCGGACAGGGTCGGGACACTGAAGCTTTCTTT. Translating it yields CASSESIGQGRDTEAFF.

This clone qualifies as medium-sized. The chain uses TRBV19 and TRBJ2-7, with TRBD2 matching over 11 bases. The CDR3 totals 16 residues. V gave up 1 base and J gave up 0 bases; unmatched junction bases: 2. The germline CDR1 and CDR2 sequences are LNHDA and SQIVND (reference sequence). The CDR3 DNA is TGTGCCAGTAGTATAGCACTAGCGGGGGACTCCTACGAGCAGTACTTC. Amino acid sequence: CASSIALAGDSYEQYF.

The chain links TRBV4-2 to TRBJ1-2, with TRBD1 identical over 7 bases. The J segment lost 2 bases and the V segment lost 4 bases, leaving 4 bases of the junction unmatched. Germline V gene sequence: CDR1 LGHNA, CDR2 YNFKEQ. This CDR3 spans 14 amino acids. DNA of the CDR3: TGTGCCAGCAGCCCGCCGGACAGGAACTATGGCTACACCTTC. The encoded protein is CASSPPDRNYGYTF.

The CDR3 bases are TGTGCCAGCAGCGCTGGGACAGGCCATCAGCCCCAGCATTTT. It specifies CASSAGTGHQPQHF. This rearrangement joins TRBV5-8 to TRBJ1-5, with 8 bases lining up with TRBD1. The CDR3 is 14 amino acids. J gave up 5 bases and V 4 bases, and 5 bases lay outside the gene matches. The germline V gene has CDR1 SGHTS and CDR2 YDEGEE.

V usage is TRBV19 and J usage is TRBJ2-6, with TRBD2 matching 15 bases. This CDR3 contains 18 residues. Trimming removed 8 bases from V and 4 bases from J; junction bases left unmatched: 9. Looked up from germline, CDR1 is LNHDA and CDR2 is SQIVND (reference sequence). CDR3: CASSGLAGGGGGANVLTF. The CDR3 DNA is TGTGCCAGTTCGGGACTAGCGGGGGGAGGTGGCGGGGCCAACGTCCTGACTTTC.

This sequence joins TRBV7-2 and TRBJ2-5; weak D call: TRBD2 (5 bases). Trimming cost V 2 bases and J 5 bases, with 15 bases left between them. The CDR3 spans 15 residues. Germline V gene lookup returns CDR1 SGHTA and CDR2 FQGNSA. The CDR3: CASSLTSSRFETQYF. CDR3 nucleotide sequence: TGTGCCAGCAGCTTAACATCTAGCAGGTTTGAGACCCAGTACTTC.

This clone showed up just once. The chain combines TRBV5-1 with TRBJ2-1; 9 bases map to TRBD2. The CDR3 consists of 15 residues. Germline-derived CDR1 and CDR2 are SGHRS and YFSETQ. V shed 0 bases and J 9 bases; nucleotides not matched to a gene: 7. The chain's CDR3 is CASSLEAGGRSEQFF. CDR3 nucleotides: TGCGCCAGCAGCTTGGAGGCGGGGGGGCGTTCTGAGCAGTTCTTC.

V and J are TRBV6-1 and TRBJ2-5; 11 bases line up with TRBD2. Germline loops: CDR1 MNHNS, CDR2 SASEGT. The CDR3 is 18 residues long. Trimming took 4 bases from V and 4 from J; bases not matched to a gene: 14. The CDR3 sequence is CASSGEAGLAGGTETQYF. CDR3 coding DNA: TGTGCCAGCAGTGGAGAGGCAGGGTTAGCGGGGGGGACAGAGACCCAGTACTTC.

V is TRBV12-3 or TRBV12-4 and J is TRBJ1-2; 7 bases align to TRBD1. The V and J ends lost 6 bases and 4 bases, in that order; junction bases with no gene match: 2. The CDR3 runs 12 residues. The CDR3 sequence: CASSRTGYGYTF. In DNA form, the CDR3 reads TGTGCCAGCAGCCGGACAGGCTATGGCTACACCTTC.

A few counts support this clone. The V gene is TRBV2, the J gene TRBJ2-3, with 11 nucleotides matching TRBD2. After removal of 6 bases from V and 0 bases from J, the junction contained 5 bases not matched to a gene. The CDR3 totals 16 residues. CDR1 is SNHLY, CDR2 FYNNEI, per germline. CDR3 loop: CASRKASGGSTDTQYF. The CDR3 DNA reads as TGTGCCAGCAGGAAGGCTAGCGGGGGGAGCACAGATACGCAGTATTTT. Full variable domain (outside the CDR3, taken from reference TRBV2 and TRBJ2-3): EPEVTQTPSHQVTQMGQEVILRCVPISNHLYFYWYRQILGQKVEFLVSFYNNEISEKSEIFDDQFSVERPDGSNFTLKIRSTKLEDSAMYFCASRKASGGSTDTQYFGPGTRLTVL.

The CDR3 here is CASEGTLYGYTF. In DNA form, the CDR3 reads TGTGCCAGCGAAGGGACACTCTATGGCTACACCTTC. The chain uses TRBV2 and TRBJ1-2, with TRBD1 as a possible D gene (6 bases). Germline CDR1 SNHLY, CDR2 FYNNEI. V dropped 8 bases and J dropped 4 bases, with 11 bases sitting between them. CDR3 length equals 12 residues.

The chain recombines TRBV5-1 with TRBJ2-3; TRBD2 might be the D (6 bases). The CDR3 has 16 residues. Germline V lookup: CDR1 SGHRS, CDR2 YFSETQ. V was pared by 6 bases and J by 0 bases, with 17 bases between. CDR3: CASTPELAVSTDTQYF. In DNA, the CDR3 is TGCGCCAGCACCCCGGAACTAGCCGTCAGCACAGATACGCAGTATTTT. The full variable domain, with the rest looked up from reference TRBV5-1 and TRBJ2-3, is KAGVTQTPRYLIKTRGQQVTLSCSPISGHRSVSWYQQTPGQGLQFLFEYFSETQRNKGNFPGRFSGRQFSNSRSEMNVSTLELGDSALYLCASTPELAVSTDTQYFGPGTRLTVL.

The chain links TRBV28 to TRBJ1-1; the D is unclear. The V gene's germline CDR1 is MDHEN and CDR2 SYDVKM. V was pared by 7 bases and J by 0 bases, with 12 bases between. The CDR3 sequence is 14 residues long. This CDR3 reads CASTPAGMNTEAFF. As DNA, the CDR3 is TGTGCCAGCACCCCAGCAGGTATGAACACTGAAGCTTTCTTT. The full variable domain, in which reference TRBV28 and TRBJ1-1 provide the parts outside the CDR3, is DVKVTQSSRYLVKRTGEKVFLECVQDMDHENMFWYRQDPGLGLRLIYFSYDVKMKEKGDIPEGYSVSREKKERFSLILESASTNQTSMYLCASTPAGMNTEAFFGQGTRLTVV.